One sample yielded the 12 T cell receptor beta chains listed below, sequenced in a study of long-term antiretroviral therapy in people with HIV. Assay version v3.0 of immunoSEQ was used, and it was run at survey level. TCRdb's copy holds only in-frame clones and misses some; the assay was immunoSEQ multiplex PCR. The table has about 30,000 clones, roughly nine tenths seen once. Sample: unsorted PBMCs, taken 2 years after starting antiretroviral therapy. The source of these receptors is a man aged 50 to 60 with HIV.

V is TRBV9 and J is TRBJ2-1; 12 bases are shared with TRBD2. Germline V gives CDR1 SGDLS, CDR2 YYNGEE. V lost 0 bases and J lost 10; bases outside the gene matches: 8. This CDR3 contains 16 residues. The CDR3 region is CASSVGRGTSGQEQFF. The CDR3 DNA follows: TGTGCCAGCAGCGTAGGGAGGGGGACTAGCGGGCAAGAGCAGTTCTTC.

The CDR3 protein is CASSLVGDPNSPLHF. The CDR3 DNA reads as TGTGCCAGCAGCTTAGTAGGGGACCCTAATTCACCCCTCCACTTT. The chain employs TRBV7-9 and TRBJ1-6, with TRBD1 as a possible D gene (5 bases). Trimming removed 1 base at V and 6 bases at J, with 10 bases between. CDR3 length equals 15 residues. Germline-derived CDR1 and CDR2 are SEHNR and FQNEAQ (reference sequence).

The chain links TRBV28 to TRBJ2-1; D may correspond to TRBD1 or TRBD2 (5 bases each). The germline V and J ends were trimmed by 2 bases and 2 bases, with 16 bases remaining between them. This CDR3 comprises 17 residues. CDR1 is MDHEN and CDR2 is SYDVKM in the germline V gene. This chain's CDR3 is CASSLVSGTSPYNEQFF. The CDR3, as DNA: TGTGCCAGCAGTTTAGTGTCTGGGACCAGCCCCTACAATGAGCAGTTCTTC.

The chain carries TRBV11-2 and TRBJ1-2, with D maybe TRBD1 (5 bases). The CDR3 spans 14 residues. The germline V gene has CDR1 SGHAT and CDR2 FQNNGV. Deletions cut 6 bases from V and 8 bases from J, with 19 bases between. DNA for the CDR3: TGTGCCAGCAGGTCGACAGCCACTATGAAGGGCTACACCTTC. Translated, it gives CASRSTATMKGYTF.

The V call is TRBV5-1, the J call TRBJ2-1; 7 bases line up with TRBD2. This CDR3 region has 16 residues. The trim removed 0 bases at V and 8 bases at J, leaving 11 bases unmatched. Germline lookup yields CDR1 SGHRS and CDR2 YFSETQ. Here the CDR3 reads CASSLGTRGLVDEQFF. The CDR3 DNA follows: TGCGCCAGCAGCTTGGGGACTAGAGGACTTGTGGATGAGCAGTTCTTC. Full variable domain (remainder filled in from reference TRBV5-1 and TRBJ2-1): KAGVTQTPRYLIKTRGQQVTLSCSPISGHRSVSWYQQTPGQGLQFLFEYFSETQRNKGNFPGRFSGRQFSNSRSEMNVSTLELGDSALYLCASSLGTRGLVDEQFFGPGTRLTVL.

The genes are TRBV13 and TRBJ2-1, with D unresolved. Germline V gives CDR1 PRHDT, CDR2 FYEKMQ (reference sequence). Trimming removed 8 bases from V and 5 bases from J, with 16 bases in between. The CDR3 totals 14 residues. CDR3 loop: CASRSPAGDNEQFF. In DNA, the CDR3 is TGTGCCAGCCGGAGCCCGGCCGGTGACAATGAGCAGTTCTTC.

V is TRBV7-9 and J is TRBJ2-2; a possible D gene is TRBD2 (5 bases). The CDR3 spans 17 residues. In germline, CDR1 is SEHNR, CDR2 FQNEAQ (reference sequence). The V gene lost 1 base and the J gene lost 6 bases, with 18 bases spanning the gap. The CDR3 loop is CASSLVSSGRAAGELFF. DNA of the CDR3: TGTGCCAGCAGCTTAGTTAGCTCCGGCAGAGCGGCCGGGGAGCTGTTTTTT.

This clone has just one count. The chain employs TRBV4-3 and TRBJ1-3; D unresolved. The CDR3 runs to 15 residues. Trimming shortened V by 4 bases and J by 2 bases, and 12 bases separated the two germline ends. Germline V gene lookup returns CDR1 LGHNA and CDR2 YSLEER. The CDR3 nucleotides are TGCGCCAGCAGCCGCGCTGGGAATACTGGAAACACCATATATTTT. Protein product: CASSRAGNTGNTIYF.

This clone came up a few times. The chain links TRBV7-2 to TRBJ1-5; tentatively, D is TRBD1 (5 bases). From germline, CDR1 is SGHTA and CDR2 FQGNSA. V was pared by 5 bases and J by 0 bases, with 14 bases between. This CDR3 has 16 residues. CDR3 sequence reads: CASSRQGVFSNQPQHF. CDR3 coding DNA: TGTGCCAGCAGCCGCCAGGGAGTCTTTAGCAATCAGCCCCAGCATTTT.

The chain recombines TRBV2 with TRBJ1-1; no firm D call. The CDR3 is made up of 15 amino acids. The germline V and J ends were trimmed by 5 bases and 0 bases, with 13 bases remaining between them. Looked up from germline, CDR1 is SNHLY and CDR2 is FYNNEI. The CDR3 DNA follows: TGTGCCAGCAGTAGAAACAGAGCGATGAACACTGAAGCTTTCTTT. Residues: CASSRNRAMNTEAFF.

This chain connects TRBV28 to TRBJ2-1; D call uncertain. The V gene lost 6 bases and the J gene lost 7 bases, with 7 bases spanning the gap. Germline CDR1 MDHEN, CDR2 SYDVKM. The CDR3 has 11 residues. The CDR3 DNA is TGTGCCAGCAGCCTGAGGAATGAGCAGTTCTTC. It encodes CASSLRNEQFF.

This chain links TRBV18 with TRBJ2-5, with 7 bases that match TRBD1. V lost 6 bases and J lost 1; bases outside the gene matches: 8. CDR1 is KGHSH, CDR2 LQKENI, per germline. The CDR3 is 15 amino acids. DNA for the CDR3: TGTGCCAGCTCTCGGGACAGCATACCCCAAGAGACCCAGTACTTC. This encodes CASSRDSIPQETQYF.